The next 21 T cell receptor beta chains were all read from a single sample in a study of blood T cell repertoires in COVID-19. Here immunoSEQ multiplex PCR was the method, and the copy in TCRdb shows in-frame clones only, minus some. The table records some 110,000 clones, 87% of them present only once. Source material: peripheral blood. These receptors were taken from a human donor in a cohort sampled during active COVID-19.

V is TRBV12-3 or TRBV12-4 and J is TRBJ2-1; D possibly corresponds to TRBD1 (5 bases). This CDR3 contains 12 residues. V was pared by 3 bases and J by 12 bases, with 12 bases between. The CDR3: CASSFTVRGQFF. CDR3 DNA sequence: TGTGCCAGCAGTTTTACTGTTAGGGGGCAGTTCTTC.

The CDR3 nucleotides are TGTGCCAGTAGTCCCCAGGACAGTTTGAGCACTGAAGCTTTCTTT. Its protein product is CASSPQDSLSTEAFF. The chain recombines TRBV19 with TRBJ1-1, with a tentative D call TRBD1 (6 bases). CDR1 is LNHDA and CDR2 is SQIVND in the germline V gene (reference sequence). The length of the CDR3 is 15 residues. V gave up 5 bases and J gave up 4 bases, with 17 bases separating them.

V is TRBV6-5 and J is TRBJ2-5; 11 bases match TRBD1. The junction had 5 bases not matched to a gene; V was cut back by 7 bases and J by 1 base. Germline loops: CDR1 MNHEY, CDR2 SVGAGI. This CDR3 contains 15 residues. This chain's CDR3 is CASIPDRGRQETQYF. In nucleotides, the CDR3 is TGTGCCAGCATCCCGGACAGGGGGCGCCAAGAGACCCAGTACTTC.

The CDR3 here is CATSTKQGHNQPQHF. In nucleotides, the CDR3 is TGTGCCACCAGCACTAAACAGGGGCACAATCAGCCCCAGCATTTT. The chain uses TRBV15 and TRBJ1-5, with 7 bases lining up with TRBD1. This CDR3 has 15 residues. Germline-derived CDR1 and CDR2 are LNHNV and YYDKDF (reference sequence). V gave up 4 bases and J gave up 3 bases; unmatched junction bases: 6.

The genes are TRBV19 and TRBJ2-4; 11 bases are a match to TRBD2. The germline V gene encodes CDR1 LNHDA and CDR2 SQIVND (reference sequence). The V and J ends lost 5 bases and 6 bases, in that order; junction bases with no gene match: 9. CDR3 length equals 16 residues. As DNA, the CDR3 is TGTGCCAGTAGTCCCCCGACTAGCGGGGCCCTAAACATTCAGTACTTC. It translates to CASSPPTSGALNIQYF.

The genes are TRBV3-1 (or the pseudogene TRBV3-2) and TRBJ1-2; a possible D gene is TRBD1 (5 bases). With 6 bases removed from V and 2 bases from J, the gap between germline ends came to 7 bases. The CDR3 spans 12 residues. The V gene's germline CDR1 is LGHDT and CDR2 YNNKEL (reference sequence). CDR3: CASRQGNYGYTF. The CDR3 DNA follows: TGTGCCAGCAGGCAGGGCAACTATGGCTACACCTTC.

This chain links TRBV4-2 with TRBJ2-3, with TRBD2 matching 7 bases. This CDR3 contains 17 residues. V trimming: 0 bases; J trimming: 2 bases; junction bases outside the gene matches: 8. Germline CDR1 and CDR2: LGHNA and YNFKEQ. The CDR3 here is CASSQEAGLPNTDTQYF. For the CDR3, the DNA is TGTGCCAGCAGCCAAGAGGCGGGACTACCCAACACAGATACGCAGTATTTT.

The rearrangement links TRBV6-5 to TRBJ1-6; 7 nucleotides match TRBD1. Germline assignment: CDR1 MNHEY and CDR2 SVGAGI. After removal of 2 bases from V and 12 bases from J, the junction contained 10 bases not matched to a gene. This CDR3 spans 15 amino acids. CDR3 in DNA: TGTGCCAGCAGTTACAGTGACAGGGCCCTTGGACCCCTCCACTTT. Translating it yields CASSYSDRALGPLHF.

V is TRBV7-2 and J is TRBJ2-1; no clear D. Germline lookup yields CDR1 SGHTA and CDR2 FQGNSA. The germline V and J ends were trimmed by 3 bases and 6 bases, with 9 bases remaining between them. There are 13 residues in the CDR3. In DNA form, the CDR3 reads TGTGCCAGCAGCTTCGATAGAGGCAATGAGCAGTTCTTC. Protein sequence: CASSFDRGNEQFF. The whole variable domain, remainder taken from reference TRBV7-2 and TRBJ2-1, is GAGVSQSPSNKVTEKGKDVELRCDPISGHTALYWYRQSLGQGLEFLIYFQGNSAPDKSGLPSDRFSAERTGGSVSTLTIQRTQQEDSAVYLCASSFDRGNEQFFGPGTRLTVL.

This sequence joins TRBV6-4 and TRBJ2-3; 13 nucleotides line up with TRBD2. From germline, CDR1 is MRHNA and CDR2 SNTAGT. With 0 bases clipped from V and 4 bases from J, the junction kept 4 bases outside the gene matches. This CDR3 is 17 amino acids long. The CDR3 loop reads CASSDSGLAGRSDTQYF. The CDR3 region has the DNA TGTGCCAGCAGTGACTCGGGACTAGCGGGACGGTCAGATACGCAGTATTTT.

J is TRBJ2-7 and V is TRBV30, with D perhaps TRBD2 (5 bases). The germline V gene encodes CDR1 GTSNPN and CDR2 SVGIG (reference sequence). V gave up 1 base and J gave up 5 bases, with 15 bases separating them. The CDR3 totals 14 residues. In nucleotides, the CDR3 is TGTGCCTGGAGTGACCCCCCGGGGATCAACGAGCAGTACTTC. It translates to CAWSDPPGINEQYF.

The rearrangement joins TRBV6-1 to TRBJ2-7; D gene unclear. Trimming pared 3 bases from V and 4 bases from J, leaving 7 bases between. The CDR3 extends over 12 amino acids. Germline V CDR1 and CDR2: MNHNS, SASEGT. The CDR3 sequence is CASSDSIYEQYF. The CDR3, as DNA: TGTGCCAGCAGTGATTCCATTTACGAGCAGTACTTC.

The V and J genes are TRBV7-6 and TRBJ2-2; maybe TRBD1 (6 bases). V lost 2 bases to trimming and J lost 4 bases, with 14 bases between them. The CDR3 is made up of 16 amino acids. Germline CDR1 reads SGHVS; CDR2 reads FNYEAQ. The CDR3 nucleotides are TGTGCCAGCAGCTTACGAACAGGGATCGGCACCGGGGAGCTGTTTTTT. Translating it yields CASSLRTGIGTGELFF.

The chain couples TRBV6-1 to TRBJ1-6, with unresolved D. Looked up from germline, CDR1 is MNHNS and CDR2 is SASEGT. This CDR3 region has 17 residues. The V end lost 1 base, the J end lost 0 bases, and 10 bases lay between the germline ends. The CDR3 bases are TGTGCCAGCAGTGAAGGCACGGGGAGCTCCTATAATTCACCCCTCCACTTT. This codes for CASSEGTGSSYNSPLHF.

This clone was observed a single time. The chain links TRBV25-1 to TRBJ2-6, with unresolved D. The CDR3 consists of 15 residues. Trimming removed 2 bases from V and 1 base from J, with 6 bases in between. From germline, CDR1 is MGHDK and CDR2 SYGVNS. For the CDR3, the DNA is TGTGCCAGCAGTGAAGTCGGGTCTGGGGCCAACGTCCTGACTTTC. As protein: CASSEVGSGANVLTF.

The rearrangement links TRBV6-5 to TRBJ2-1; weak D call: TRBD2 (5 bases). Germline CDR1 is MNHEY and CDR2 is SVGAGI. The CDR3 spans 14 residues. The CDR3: CAATGLALYNEQFF. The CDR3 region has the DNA TGTGCAGCCACGGGTCTAGCCCTTTACAATGAGCAGTTCTTC.

DNA for the CDR3: TGTGCCAGCAGCCCTTCGACAGGGGGACATCAGCCCCAGCATTTT. Translation: CASSPSTGGHQPQHF. The chain employs TRBV4-2 and TRBJ1-5; 9 nucleotides align to TRBD1. Germline V gene data show CDR1 as LGHNA and CDR2 as YNFKEQ. The J segment lost 5 bases and the V segment lost 4 bases, leaving 6 bases of the junction unmatched. This CDR3 is built from 15 residues.

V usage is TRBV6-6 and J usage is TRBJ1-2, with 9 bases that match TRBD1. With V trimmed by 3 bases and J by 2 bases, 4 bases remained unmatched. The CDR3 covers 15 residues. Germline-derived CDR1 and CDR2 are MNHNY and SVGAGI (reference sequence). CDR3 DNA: TGTGCCAGCAGTTATGGGACAGGGAAGAACTATGGCTACACCTTC. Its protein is CASSYGTGKNYGYTF.

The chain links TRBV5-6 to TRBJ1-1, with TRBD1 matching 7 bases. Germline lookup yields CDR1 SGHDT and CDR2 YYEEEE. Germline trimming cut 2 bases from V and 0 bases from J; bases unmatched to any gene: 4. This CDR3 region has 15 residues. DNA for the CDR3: TGTGCCAGCAGCTTCGACAGGGACTTGAACACTGAAGCTTTCTTT. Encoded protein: CASSFDRDLNTEAFF.

CDR3 in amino acids: CASSFGRRNTGELFF. For the CDR3, the DNA is TGTGCCAGCAGCTTTGGGAGGAGGAACACCGGGGAGCTGTTTTTT. This chain links TRBV7-2 with TRBJ2-2; TRBD2 is a possible D gene (6 bases). CDR1 SGHTA and CDR2 FQGNSA come from the germline V gene. Trimming pared 3 bases from V and 1 base from J, leaving 9 bases between. The CDR3 consists of 15 residues.

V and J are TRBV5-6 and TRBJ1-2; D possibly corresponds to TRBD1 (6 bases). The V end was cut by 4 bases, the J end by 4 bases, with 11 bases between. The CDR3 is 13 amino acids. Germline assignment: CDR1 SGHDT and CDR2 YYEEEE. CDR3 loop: CASSVRGSYGYTF. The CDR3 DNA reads TGTGCCAGCAGCGTCAGGGGTTCCTATGGCTACACCTTC.